This is a list of T cell receptor beta chains from one sample in a study of human T cells and chemical hapten exposure. In TCRdb, the reads were re-called with MiXCR into one record per CDR3 protein. The sample lists about 120,000 distinct CDR3 sequences, approximately 9.3% seen once, with 1.4% in the top ten. Material: whole blood. All receptors come from a human donor in good health. Some clones in this sample may be carry-over from other donors' samples. The CDR3 runs from the conserved cysteine through the conserved F or W. The D gene is left open where the match is weak. Size values are once, few and many counts, or a class for expanded clones, and some rows have none.

CDR3: CASSYSPGQGGQPQHF
DNA: TGTGCCAGCAGTTATTCCCCTGGACAGGGAGGACAGCCCCAGCATTTT
J: TRBJ1-5
size: many
D: TRBD1
V: TRBV6-6

CDR3: CASSQDMGEGRIGEQFF
DNA: TGCGCCAGCAGCCAAGATATGGGGGAGGGTCGTATAGGTGAGCAGTTCTTC
J: TRBJ2-1
size: few
D: TRBD2
V: TRBV4-1

CDR3: CASSETGRYNSPLHF
DNA: TGTGCCAGCAGCGAGACAGGGAGGTATAATTCACCCCTCCACTTT
J: TRBJ1-6
size: many
D: TRBD1
V: TRBV5-4

CDR3: CSATGIGSPLHF
DNA: TGCAGTGCTACAGGCATTGGTTCACCCCTCCACTTT
J: TRBJ1-6
size: few
D: -
V: TRBV20-1

CDR3: CASRSSNEAFF
DNA: TGTGCCAGCAGGTCCAGCAATGAAGCTTTCTTT
J: TRBJ1-1
size: few
D: -
V: TRBV6-2/TRBV6-3

CDR3: CASSRQGGQPQHF
DNA: TGTGCCAGCAGTCGACAGGGCGGCCAGCCCCAGCATTTT
J: TRBJ1-5
size: many
D: TRBD1
V: TRBV19

CDR3: CSADPPGDTEAFF
DNA: TGCAGCGCCGACCCGCCAGGGGACACTGAAGCTTTCTTT
J: TRBJ1-1
size: few
D: -
V: TRBV29-1

CDR3: CAISAKGPSTDTQYF
DNA: TGTGCCATCAGTGCTAAGGGACCTAGCACAGATACGCAGTATTTT
J: TRBJ2-3
size: -
D: -
V: TRBV10-3

CDR3: CASSQSARDGVNTEAFF
DNA: TGCGCCAGCAGCCAAAGCGCTCGAGACGGGGTGAACACTGAAGCTTTCTTT
J: TRBJ1-1
size: -
D: -
V: TRBV4-1

CDR3: CASSADSSNQPQHF
DNA: TGTGCCAGCAGTGCGGACAGTTCCAATCAGCCCCAGCATTTT
J: TRBJ1-5
size: many
D: -
V: TRBV6-6

CDR3: CASSLPELAGGRTVWTDTQYF
DNA: TGTGCCAGCAGCTTACCAGAACTAGCGGGGGGGAGGACCGTTTGGACAGATACTCAGTATTTT
J: TRBJ2-3
size: -
D: TRBD2
V: TRBV7-8

CDR3: CASSSTDTEAFF
DNA: TGTGCCAGCAGCTCGACAGACACTGAAGCTTTCTTT
J: TRBJ1-1
size: few
D: -
V: TRBV5-6

CDR3: CSVDGDTQYF
DNA: TGCAGCGTTGATGGGGATACGCAGTATTTT
J: TRBJ2-3
size: few
D: -
V: TRBV29-1

CDR3: CAIGSPTSQGSGELFF
DNA: TGTGCCATCGGTTCCCCGACTAGCCAGGGGTCCGGGGAGCTGTTTTTT
J: TRBJ2-2
size: many
D: -
V: TRBV10-3

CDR3: CSAPVLSRGYNEQFF
DNA: TGCAGTGCTCCAGTCCTCAGTCGGGGTTACAATGAGCAGTTCTTC
J: TRBJ2-1
size: -
D: -
V: TRBV20-1

CDR3: CASSLSGRAYSSYNEQFF
DNA: TGTGCCAGCAGTTTATCCGGGAGGGCCTACTCATCCTACAATGAGCAGTTCTTC
J: TRBJ2-1
size: few
D: TRBD2
V: TRBV12-3/TRBV12-4

CDR3: CASSFGGNEQYF
DNA: TGTGCCAGCAGTTTCGGAGGAAACGAGCAGTACTTC
J: TRBJ2-7
size: -
D: -
V: TRBV27

CDR3: CASSPAGQVSNQPQHF
DNA: TGTGCCAGCAGCCCGGCGGGGCAGGTTAGCAATCAGCCCCAGCATTTT
J: TRBJ1-5
size: few
D: -
V: TRBV7-6

CDR3: CASSALSYNEQFF
DNA: TGTGCCAGCAGCGCCCTTAGCTACAATGAGCAGTTCTTC
J: TRBJ2-1
size: few
D: -
V: TRBV7-8

CDR3: CASSFLGLAGNHEQYF
DNA: TGTGCCAGCAGTTTCCTGGGACTAGCGGGGAACCACGAGCAGTACTTC
J: TRBJ2-7
size: few
D: TRBD2
V: TRBV6-5

CDR3: CASSERDQETQYF
DNA: TGTGCCAGCAGTGAGCGAGACCAAGAGACCCAGTACTTC
J: TRBJ2-5
size: few
D: -
V: TRBV2

CDR3: CAGSGGTVWHF
DNA: TGTGCCGGCAGTGGGGGGACAGTCTGGCATTTT
J: TRBJ1-5
size: -
D: TRBD1
V: TRBV2

CDR3: CASSLAPRQLNYGYTF
DNA: TGTGCCAGCAGCCTAGCCCCTCGACAGCTCAACTATGGCTACACCTTC
J: TRBJ1-2
size: -
D: -
V: TRBV11-2

CDR3: CASSLVRGSEDIQYF
DNA: TGTGCCAGCAGCCTTGTGCGGGGGAGTGAGGACATTCAGTACTTC
J: TRBJ2-4
size: few
D: TRBD2
V: TRBV6-2/TRBV6-3

CDR3: CASSPLDREAGYTF
DNA: TGTGCCAGCTCACCTTTGGACAGGGAAGCTGGCTACACCTTC
J: TRBJ1-2
size: many
D: TRBD1
V: TRBV18

CDR3: CASSMVTSGTYEQYF
DNA: TGTGCCAGTAGTATGGTGACTAGCGGAACCTACGAGCAGTACTTC
J: TRBJ2-7
size: many
D: TRBD2
V: TRBV19

CDR3: CSVVGLAGGQGSVYEQFF
DNA: TGCAGCGTTGTTGGACTAGCGGGGGGTCAGGGGTCGGTCTATGAGCAGTTCTTC
J: TRBJ2-1
size: few
D: TRBD2
V: TRBV29-1

CDR3: CSVELAGVETQYF
DNA: TGCAGCGTTGAGCTAGCGGGGGTGGAGACCCAGTACTTC
J: TRBJ2-5
size: few
D: TRBD2
V: TRBV29-1

CDR3: CASSQDAGQGVLDTQYF
DNA: TGCGCCAGCAGCCAAGACGCGGGACAGGGGGTTTTAGATACGCAGTATTTT
J: TRBJ2-3
size: few
D: TRBD1
V: TRBV4-1

CDR3: CSASTTGGGNQPQHF
DNA: TGCAGTGCTAGCACCACAGGGGGCGGCAATCAGCCCCAGCATTTT
J: TRBJ1-5
size: -
D: TRBD1
V: TRBV20-1

CDR3: CASSLWVREGGEQYF
DNA: TGTGCCAGCAGCTTATGGGTCCGGGAAGGAGGCGAGCAGTACTTC
J: TRBJ2-7
size: few
D: -
V: TRBV7-2

CDR3: CASSLLVREYLNEQFF
DNA: TGTGCCAGCAGCTTACTTGTCCGGGAATACCTCAATGAGCAGTTCTTC
J: TRBJ2-1
size: -
D: -
V: TRBV7-9

CDR3: CASSQAGGGDYEQYF
DNA: TGCGCCAGCAGCCAAGCGGGCGGGGGGGACTACGAGCAGTACTTC
J: TRBJ2-7
size: few
D: TRBD2
V: TRBV4-3

CDR3: CASSPSSGNTIYF
DNA: TGTGCCAGCAGCCCTAGCTCTGGAAACACCATATATTTT
J: TRBJ1-3
size: many
D: -
V: TRBV7-3

CDR3: CSATGRGSTTGYTF
DNA: TGCAGCGCGACGGGGAGGGGGTCGACCACGGGCTACACCTTC
J: TRBJ1-2
size: many
D: -
V: TRBV29-1

CDR3: CASSEEGEAYNEQFF
DNA: TGCGCCAGCAGTGAGGAGGGGGAGGCCTACAATGAGCAGTTCTTC
J: TRBJ2-1
size: many
D: -
V: TRBV10-1

CDR3: CASSPGTEDYEQYF
DNA: TGTGCCAGCAGCCCTGGGACAGAGGATTACGAGCAGTACTTC
J: TRBJ2-7
size: -
D: TRBD1
V: TRBV4-2

CDR3: CASSRLHNYNEQFF
DNA: TGTGCCAGCAGCCGACTACACAATTACAATGAGCAGTTCTTC
J: TRBJ2-1
size: few
D: -
V: TRBV14

CDR3: CASSYSLGAGELFF
DNA: TGTGCCAGCAGTTACTCGTTAGGGGCCGGGGAGCTGTTTTTT
J: TRBJ2-2
size: -
D: -
V: TRBV6-5

CDR3: CASSQESLAGGPYNEQFF
DNA: TGTGCCAGCAGCCAAGAGTCGCTAGCGGGGGGCCCCTACAATGAGCAGTTCTTC
J: TRBJ2-1
size: many
D: TRBD2
V: TRBV4-2

CDR3: CASGVGTEAFF
DNA: TGTGCCAGCGGAGTGGGCACTGAAGCTTTCTTT
J: TRBJ1-1
size: many
D: -
V: TRBV27

CDR3: CATSRDRANYNEQFF
DNA: TGTGCCACCAGCAGAGACCGGGCCAACTACAATGAGCAGTTCTTC
J: TRBJ2-1
size: few
D: -
V: TRBV15

CDR3: CSVAPGQGADEQFF
DNA: TGCAGCGTTGCACCGGGACAGGGGGCCGATGAGCAGTTCTTC
J: TRBJ2-1
size: -
D: TRBD1
V: TRBV29-1

CDR3: CASSLSVGLAVPHEQYF
DNA: TGTGCCAGCAGCTTATCAGTGGGACTAGCGGTCCCCCACGAGCAGTACTTC
J: TRBJ2-7
size: many
D: TRBD2
V: TRBV7-2

CDR3: CASSDPTKTGNSPLHF
DNA: TGTGCCAGCAGCGACCCGACCAAGACGGGAAATTCACCCCTCCACTTT
J: TRBJ1-6
size: many
D: -
V: TRBV21-1

CDR3: CASSPGFSYEQYF
DNA: TGTGCCAGCAGTCCAGGGTTCTCCTACGAGCAGTACTTC
J: TRBJ2-7
size: -
D: -
V: TRBV28

CDR3: CASSERLSTSYEQYF
DNA: TGTGCCAGCAGTGAAAGACTATCCACCTCCTACGAGCAGTACTTC
J: TRBJ2-7
size: -
D: -
V: TRBV6-1

CDR3: CASSYSGRYEQYF
DNA: TGTGCCAGCAGTTACTCAGGGAGGTACGAGCAGTACTTC
J: TRBJ2-7
size: -
D: -
V: TRBV6-5

CDR3: CASSQGTSGGLEQYF
DNA: TGTGCCAGCAGCCAAGGGACTAGCGGGGGGCTTGAGCAGTACTTC
J: TRBJ2-7
size: few
D: TRBD2
V: TRBV14